The 28 T cell receptor beta chains in this list originate from one sample, sequenced in a study of cytomegalovirus exposure and HLA in healthy donors. The study ran its PCR with 60 Vbeta and 13 Jbeta primers. Generated by immunoSEQ multiplex PCR, the TCRdb table keeps only in-frame clones and is missing some. This repertoire shows about 87,000 clones, 74% found once; its top ten account for under 25%. The sample consisted of PBMCs. The receptors stem from a man aged 30 to 39 in good health and CMV-seropositive.

The V call is TRBV4-1, the J call TRBJ1-6; D ambiguous. The CDR3 extends over 16 amino acids. V lost 0 bases to trimming and J lost 0 bases, with 6 bases between them. Germline CDR1 reads MGHRA; CDR2 reads YSYEKL. Here the CDR3 DNA reads TGCGCCAGCAGCCAAGAGGCCAGCTCCTATAATTCACCCCTCCACTTT. This codes for CASSQEASSYNSPLHF.

The chain employs TRBV28 and TRBJ2-3, with 12 bases lining up with TRBD2. J lost 0 bases, V lost 10 bases, and 5 bases had no gene match. Germline V gene lookup returns CDR1 MDHEN and CDR2 SYDVKM. The CDR3 spans 15 residues. In DNA, the CDR3 is TGTGCCACCAGGACTAGCGGGGTTAGCACAGATACGCAGTATTTT. Amino acid sequence: CATRTSGVSTDTQYF.

This chain joins TRBV7-8 and TRBJ2-3, with 7 bases aligning to TRBD2. This CDR3 has 13 amino acids. The V and J ends lost 4 bases and 12 bases, in that order; junction bases with no gene match: 10. Germline assignment: CDR1 SGHVS and CDR2 FQNEAQ. The CDR3 DNA follows: TGTGCCAGCAGCTCCCGCTCAGCGGGGCTTCAGTATTTT. The encoded protein is CASSSRSAGLQYF.

This rearrangement joins TRBV18 to TRBJ1-2; 7 bases fit TRBD1. With 2 bases clipped from V and 4 bases from J, the junction kept 1 base outside the gene matches. The CDR3 length is 13 residues. Germline V gene lookup returns CDR1 KGHSH and CDR2 LQKENI. CDR3 bases: TGTGCCAGCTCACCATCAGGGGGCTATGGCTACACCTTC. This encodes CASSPSGGYGYTF.

The chain uses TRBV5-6 and TRBJ1-2; 8 positions match TRBD1. Germline CDR1 reads SGHDT; CDR2 reads YYEEEE. V shed 0 bases and J 6 bases; nucleotides not matched to a gene: 7. This CDR3 has 15 amino acids. CDR3 DNA: TGTGCCAGCAGCTTGGATCGGACAGGGACCCATGGCTACACCTTC. It specifies CASSLDRTGTHGYTF.

This sequence joins TRBV5-4 and TRBJ2-6; 7 bases are a match to TRBD1. The V gene's germline CDR1 is SGHNT and CDR2 YYREEE (reference sequence). This CDR3 is 15 amino acids long. The ends lost 3 bases at V and 1 base at J; junction bases unmatched: 1. The CDR3 reads CASSYRGSGANVLTF. The DNA for the CDR3 is TGTGCCAGCAGCTACAGGGGTTCTGGGGCCAACGTCCTGACTTTC. Complete variable domain (other parts from reference TRBV5-4 and TRBJ2-6): ETGVTQSPTHLIKTRGQQVTLRCSSQSGHNTVSWYQQALGQGPQFIFQYYREEENGRGNFPPRFSGLQFPNYSSELNVNALELDDSALYLCASSYRGSGANVLTFGAGSRLTVL.

V and J are TRBV5-6 and TRBJ2-7; 8 bases line up with TRBD1. The CDR3 length is 14 residues. V lost 1 base, J lost 5 bases, and 5 bases stayed unmatched. Germline CDR1 SGHDT, CDR2 YYEEEE. This CDR3 reads CASSLSGQGHEQYF. CDR3 nucleotide sequence: TGTGCCAGCAGCTTGAGTGGACAGGGACACGAGCAGTACTTC.

The chain carries TRBV15 and TRBJ1-2; tentatively, D is TRBD1 (6 bases). CDR1 is LNHNV and CDR2 is YYDKDF in the germline V gene (reference sequence). Trimming removed 5 bases at V and 6 bases at J, with 10 bases between. This CDR3 spans 12 amino acids. CDR3 sequence (DNA): TGTGCCACCAGCGGGGGCTCGGATGGCTACACCTTC. As protein: CATSGGSDGYTF.

The chain employs TRBV7-8 and TRBJ2-5, with a tentative D call TRBD2 (7 bases). The CDR3 covers 16 residues. The V gene's germline CDR1 is SGHVS and CDR2 FQNEAQ. V shed 4 bases and J shed 1 base, with 16 bases lying between them. In nucleotides, the CDR3 is TGTGCCAGCAGCTCCCTCAATGGGGGGGCCCAAGAGACCCAGTACTTC. Translation gives CASSSLNGGAQETQYF. Combining the CDR3 with reference TRBV7-8 and TRBJ2-5 gives the whole variable domain GAGVSQSPRYKVAKRGQDVALRCDPISGHVSLFWYQQALGQGPEFLTYFQNEAQLDKSGLPSDRFFAERPEGSVSTLKIQRTQQEDSAVYLCASSSLNGGAQETQYFGPGTRLLVL.

The CDR3 region has the DNA TGCAGCGTTTCGACAAGGGGATATGGCTACACCTTC. Translation gives CSVSTRGYGYTF. The rearrangement uses TRBV29-1 and TRBJ1-2, with a possible D match to TRBD1 (5 bases). Trimming shortened V by 5 bases and J by 5 bases, and 12 bases separated the two germline ends. This CDR3 comprises 12 residues. Per germline, CDR1 SQVTM and CDR2 ANQGSEA.

To note about this clone: One end of the junction does not line up with germline, which may come from a read error. The chain has TRBV2 and TRBJ2-7, with 7 positions matching TRBD2. Germline V gene data show CDR1 as SNHLY and CDR2 as FYNNEI. The CDR3 is 14 residues long. The CDR3: CASSTRGGSSEQYF. CDR3 DNA sequence: TGTGCCAGCAGTACTCGGGGAGGGTCCTCCGAGCAGTACTTC.

The genes are TRBV27 and TRBJ1-1; D unresolved. Trimming shortened V by 8 bases and J by 6 bases, and 10 bases separated the two germline ends. Germline assignment: CDR1 MNHEY and CDR2 SMNVEV (reference sequence). This CDR3 comprises 11 residues. This chain's CDR3 is CASGLWPEAFF. Here the CDR3 DNA reads TGTGCCAGCGGGCTCTGGCCTGAAGCTTTCTTT.

The rearrangement joins TRBV5-6 to TRBJ2-1, with TRBD2 matching 7 bases. Per germline, CDR1 SGHDT and CDR2 YYEEEE. The CDR3 has 17 amino acids. The ends lost 4 bases at V and 2 bases at J; junction bases unmatched: 12. The CDR3 DNA reads TGTGCCAGCAGCCCAGCTAGCGGAGAGGGAACCTACAATGAGCAGTTCTTC. This gives the protein CASSPASGEGTYNEQFF.

The chain couples TRBV29-1 to TRBJ2-3; 11 bases are a match to TRBD2. The CDR3 contains 17 residues. The V gene end was trimmed by 1 base and the J gene end by 6 bases; junction bases not matched to a gene: 12. Germline V gene lookup returns CDR1 SQVTM and CDR2 ANQGSEA. CDR3 in DNA: TGCAGCGTTGAAGCCCTAGGGGCTAGCGGGAGGATTGATACGCAGTATTTT. Its translation is CSVEALGASGRIDTQYF.

The chain uses TRBV5-1 and TRBJ2-3, with TRBD2 identical over 9 bases. Unmatched junction bases numbered 4, after V lost 0 bases and J lost 2 bases. The germline gives CDR1 SGHRS, CDR2 YFSETQ. The CDR3 runs 16 residues. The CDR3 sequence: CASSLGSGGYTDTQYF. CDR3 nucleotides: TGCGCCAGCAGCTTGGGTAGCGGGGGTTACACAGATACGCAGTATTTT.

The chain combines TRBV9 with TRBJ2-5; D may be TRBD1 (5 bases). The CDR3 extends over 15 amino acids. CDR1 and CDR2 (germline): SGDLS, YYNGEE. V was trimmed by 3 bases and J by 0 bases, leaving 12 bases between them. The CDR3 here is CASSADTMYQETQYF. The CDR3 DNA sequence: TGTGCCAGCAGCGCGGACACGATGTACCAAGAGACCCAGTACTTC.

The chain links TRBV4-1 to TRBJ1-5, with D hard to call. The CDR3 has 14 amino acids. Germline V gene sequence: CDR1 MGHRA, CDR2 YSYEKL. V lost 0 bases and J 8 bases, leaving 11 bases between the germline ends. The CDR3, as DNA: TGCGCCAGCAGCCAAGATGCGGGGTCTGAGCCCCAGCATTTT. This translates into CASSQDAGSEPQHF.

Concerning this clone itself: This sample also contains other DNA sequences that code for the same CDR3. The CDR3 DNA is TGTGCCAGCAGTCTGTCCCAGGAGACCCAGTACTTC. This translates into CASSLSQETQYF. V and J are TRBV25-1 and TRBJ2-5; no clear D gene. Per germline, CDR1 MGHDK and CDR2 SYGVNS. With 5 bases removed from V and 5 bases from J, the gap between germline ends came to 9 bases. This CDR3 contains 12 residues.

This chain uses TRBV10-3 with TRBJ1-6, with 8 bases identical to TRBD1. Germline CDR1 and CDR2: ENHRY and SYGVKD. The length of the CDR3 is 16 residues. V shed 1 base, J shed 6 bases, and the junction held 5 bases outside the gene matches. The CDR3 nucleotides are TGTGCCATCAGTGAGTTATTAACAGGGGGTAATTCACCCCTCCACTTT. Residues: CAISELLTGGNSPLHF.

A note on this clone: The sample has other DNA sequences that encode this CDR3 too. This chain links TRBV7-9 with TRBJ2-7; D is unresolved. CDR3 length equals 11 residues. Trimming pared 3 bases from V and 3 bases from J, leaving 3 bases between. Looked up from germline, CDR1 is SEHNR and CDR2 is FQNEAQ (reference sequence). The CDR3 sequence is CASSLRYEQYF. DNA of the CDR3: TGTGCCAGCAGCTTGCGCTACGAGCAGTACTTC.

The chain uses TRBV15 and TRBJ2-5; 7 nucleotides line up with TRBD1. CDR3 size: 15 residues. Germline lookup yields CDR1 LNHNV and CDR2 YYDKDF (reference sequence). The V segment lost 2 bases and the J segment 1 base; nucleotides outside the gene matches: 4. The CDR3 sequence: CATSRTRDSQETQYF. In DNA form, the CDR3 reads TGTGCCACCAGCAGAACCCGGGACAGCCAAGAGACCCAGTACTTC.

The V call is TRBV6-5, the J call TRBJ2-1, with 8 bases fitting TRBD2. Looked up from germline, CDR1 is MNHEY and CDR2 is SVGAGI. The CDR3 has 15 amino acids. J lost 5 bases, V lost 2 bases, and 5 bases had no gene match. CDR3 loop: CASSYVAGGDNEQFF. CDR3 DNA sequence: TGTGCCAGCAGTTACGTGGCGGGAGGAGACAATGAGCAGTTCTTC.

The rearrangement joins TRBV5-8 to TRBJ1-2; 7 nucleotides agree with TRBD1. This CDR3 contains 13 residues. Germline-derived CDR1 and CDR2 are SGHTS and YDEGEE. V lost 4 bases and J lost 8; bases outside the gene matches: 8. The CDR3 DNA reads TGTGCCAGCAGCGTGACAGGGTTACGGGGCTACACCTTC. Protein product: CASSVTGLRGYTF. Full variable domain (remainder filled in from reference TRBV5-8 and TRBJ1-2): EAGVTQSPTHLIKTRGQQATLRCSPISGHTSVYWYQQALGLGLQFLLWYDEGEERNRGNFPPRFSGRQFPNYSSELNVNALELEDSALYLCASSVTGLRGYTFGSGTRLTVV.

The chain combines TRBV9 with TRBJ1-5, with 9 bases lining up with TRBD1. CDR1 and CDR2 (germline): SGDLS, YYNGEE. Trimming cost V 4 bases and J 7 bases; bases outside gene matches: 15. This CDR3 is built from 17 residues. The CDR3 spells CASSPEWQPTGGQPQHF. CDR3 nucleotides: TGTGCCAGCAGCCCCGAATGGCAACCGACAGGGGGGCAGCCCCAGCATTTT.

The count of this clone is one. The chain couples TRBV10-3 to TRBJ2-7; weak D call: TRBD2 (8 bases). The germline V and J ends were trimmed by 6 bases and 6 bases, with 15 bases remaining between them. This CDR3 region has 13 residues. Germline V gene lookup returns CDR1 ENHRY and CDR2 SYGVKD. The CDR3 DNA is TGTGCCATCAGCCGAGCGGGGGACAGCGAGCAGTACTTC. Encoded protein: CAISRAGDSEQYF.

The sample holds a few counts of this clone. V gene TRBV6-5 combines with J gene TRBJ2-2, with TRBD2 matching 10 bases. The junction had 7 bases not matched to a gene; V was cut back by 6 bases and J by 6 bases. The CDR3 is made up of 15 amino acids. Germline CDR1 is MNHEY and CDR2 is SVGAGI. This CDR3 is CASRKAGGRSGELFF. The CDR3 nucleotides are TGTGCCAGCAGAAAAGCGGGGGGGCGGTCCGGGGAGCTGTTTTTT.

This chain links TRBV19 with TRBJ2-2; D gene unclear. Looked up from germline, CDR1 is LNHDA and CDR2 is SQIVND (reference sequence). The V end lost 6 bases, the J end lost 3 bases, and 17 bases lay between the germline ends. The CDR3 runs 16 residues. The CDR3 coding sequence is TGTGCCAGTAGGGGTCAGGCGAACGTCGACACCGGGGAGCTGTTTTTT. This gives the protein CASRGQANVDTGELFF.

The chain joins TRBV7-8 to TRBJ1-1; D remains unclear. The V gene's germline CDR1 is SGHVS and CDR2 FQNEAQ. V lost 1 base to trimming and J lost 10 bases, with 13 bases between them. This CDR3 region has 13 residues. CDR3 bases: TGTGCCAGCAGCTTAGACCCCGTGAGGCGAGCTTTCTTT. Its protein product is CASSLDPVRRAFF.